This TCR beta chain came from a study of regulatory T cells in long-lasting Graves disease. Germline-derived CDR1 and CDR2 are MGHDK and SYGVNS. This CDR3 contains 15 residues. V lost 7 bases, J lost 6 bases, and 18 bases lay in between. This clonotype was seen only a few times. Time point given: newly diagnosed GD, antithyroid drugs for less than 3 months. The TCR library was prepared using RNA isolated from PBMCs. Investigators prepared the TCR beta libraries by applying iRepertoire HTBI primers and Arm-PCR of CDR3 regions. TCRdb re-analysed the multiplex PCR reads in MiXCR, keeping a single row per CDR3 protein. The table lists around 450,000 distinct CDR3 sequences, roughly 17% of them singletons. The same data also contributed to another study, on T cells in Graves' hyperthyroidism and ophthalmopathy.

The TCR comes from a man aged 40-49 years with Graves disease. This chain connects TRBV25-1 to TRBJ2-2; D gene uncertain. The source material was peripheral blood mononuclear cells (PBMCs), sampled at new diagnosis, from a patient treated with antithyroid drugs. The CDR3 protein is CASKPPALGAGELFF. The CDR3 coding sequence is TGTGCCAGCAAACCCCCAGCCTTAGGCGCCGGGGAGCTGTTTTTT.